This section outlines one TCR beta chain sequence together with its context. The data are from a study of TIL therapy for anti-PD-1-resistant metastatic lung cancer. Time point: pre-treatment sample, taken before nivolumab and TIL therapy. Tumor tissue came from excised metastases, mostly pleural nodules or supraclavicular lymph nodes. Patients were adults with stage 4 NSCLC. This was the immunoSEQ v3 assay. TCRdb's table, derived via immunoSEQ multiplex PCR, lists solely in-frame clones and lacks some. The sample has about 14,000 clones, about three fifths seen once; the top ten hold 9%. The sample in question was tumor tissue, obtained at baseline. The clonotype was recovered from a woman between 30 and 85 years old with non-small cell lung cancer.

CDR3 amino acids: CASSQTSPLAAQETQYF. CDR3 coding DNA: TGTGCCAGCAGCCAAACTAGCCCCCTAGCGGCCCAAGAGACCCAGTACTTC. The gene calls are TRBV11-1 and TRBJ2-5, with 7 bases matching TRBD2. CDR3 length equals 17 residues. V lost 5 bases, J lost 1 base, and 13 bases stayed unmatched. Looked up from germline, CDR1 is SGHAT and CDR2 is FQDESV (reference sequence).